Described below is a single T cell receptor (beta chain) sequence and its context. Its cognate antigen is unknown. Antigen-specific CD4+ T cells expanded by the ViraFEST assay with viral peptide pools were then sequenced. Following culture for about 11 days, CD4+ T cells were isolated. The data were taken from a study of vaccination effects on CD4 cells after COVID-19. The study, taken as a whole, reports: The study found that only 1 of 255 vaccine-induced clones from healthy vaccinees cross-reacted with common cold coronaviruses.

The CDR3 is 12 amino acids. Germline assignment: CDR1 MNHEY and CDR2 SVGAGI. Trimming cost V 6 bases and J 6 bases, with 11 bases left between them. The protocol was immunoSEQ multiplex PCR, while the TCRdb copy is restricted to in-frame clones and leaves out a portion. Here the sample spans about 79,000 clones, 70% to 75% being singletons. The rearrangement joins TRBV6-5 to TRBJ1-2; the D is unclear. The receptor's source is a human donor who received a COVID-19 vaccine. Material: CD4+ T cells from PBMCs cultured with HCoV-229E spike peptides, obtained before COVID-19 vaccination. The CDR3 sequence: CASREKLNGYTF. The CDR3 DNA reads TGTGCCAGCAGAGAGAAATTGAATGGCTACACCTTC.